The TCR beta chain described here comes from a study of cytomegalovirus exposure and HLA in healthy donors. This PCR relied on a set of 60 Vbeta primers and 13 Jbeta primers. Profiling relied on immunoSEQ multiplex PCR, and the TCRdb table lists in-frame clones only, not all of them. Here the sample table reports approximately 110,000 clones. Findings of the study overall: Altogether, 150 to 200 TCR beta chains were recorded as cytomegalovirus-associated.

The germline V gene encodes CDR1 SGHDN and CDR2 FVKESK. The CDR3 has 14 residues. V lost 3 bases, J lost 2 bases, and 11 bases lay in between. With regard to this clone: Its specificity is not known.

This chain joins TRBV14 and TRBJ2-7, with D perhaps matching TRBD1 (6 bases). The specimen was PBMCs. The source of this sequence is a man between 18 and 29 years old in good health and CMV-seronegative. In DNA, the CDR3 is TGTGCCAGCAGCCACAGGGGTGGGGCCTACGAGCAGTACTTC. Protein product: CASSHRGGAYEQYF.